This entry lists 27 T cell receptor beta chains sequenced from one sample in a study of radiation and T cells in renal cell carcinoma (dated by TCRdb to 2018 to 2021). Read against the paper, the sample's time point label means: baseline pretreatment blood. Read against the paper, the sample's treatment or condition label means: 15 Gy SBRT to primary tumor, nephrectomy 4 weeks later. The library was made by the immunoSEQ multiplex PCR assay. As stored in TCRdb, this immuneACCESS dataset retains in-frame rearrangements with V and J assigned. A fraction of the clones does not appear; measured against another copy, unresolved V genes explain less than half of the discrepancy, and the remainder lacks a known reason. Counted in this sample were about 22,000 clones; approximately 80% of them appeared once. The ten largest clones add up to about 37% of the sample. The specimen comprised blood, sampled from a patient whose treatment included radiotherapy and nephrectomy. Receptors originate from a man aged 55-75 years with renal cell carcinoma.

This chain links TRBV27 with TRBJ1-2; 8 bases are a match to TRBD1. J was trimmed by 0 bases and V by 5 bases; bases with no gene match: 5. Germline-derived CDR1 and CDR2 are MNHEY and SMNVEV (reference sequence). The CDR3 spans 15 residues. The CDR3 DNA sequence: TGTGCCAGCAGTCCCCGGGACAGGCCTAACTATGGCTACACCTTC. Residues: CASSPRDRPNYGYTF.

This clone was observed once. The chain is built from TRBV29-1 and TRBJ2-5; 9 bases agree with TRBD2. J lost 1 base, V lost 7 bases, and 7 bases had no gene match. In germline, CDR1 is SQVTM, CDR2 ANQGSEA. This CDR3 has 14 residues. The CDR3 nucleotides are TGCAGCGCCAGACTAGCGGAGCGCCAAGAGACCCAGTACTTC. Amino acid sequence: CSARLAERQETQYF. The entire variable domain, with the rest obtained from reference TRBV29-1 and TRBJ2-5, is as follows: SAVISQKPSRDICQRGTSLTIQCQVDSQVTMMFWYRQQPGQSLTLIATANQGSEATYESGFVIDKFPISRPNLTFSTLTVSNMSPEDSSIYLCSARLAERQETQYFGPGTRLLVL.

The chain joins TRBV30 to TRBJ1-2; D uncertain. CDR1 is GTSNPN, CDR2 SVGIG, per germline (reference sequence). The length of the CDR3 is 12 residues. The V end was cut by 5 bases, the J end by 8 bases, with 15 bases between. CDR3 region: CAWSADGGGYTF. CDR3 sequence (DNA): TGTGCCTGGTCGGCAGACGGCGGCGGCTACACCTTC.

V is TRBV2 and J is TRBJ2-3; weak D call: TRBD2 (5 bases). This CDR3 contains 14 residues. The V and J ends lost 5 bases and 4 bases respectively, with 13 bases between them. Germline V gene lookup returns CDR1 SNHLY and CDR2 FYNNEI. CDR3 sequence (DNA): TGTGCCAGCAGTACCTACGGGGTTTCAGATACGCAGTATTTT. This translates into CASSTYGVSDTQYF.

The chain joins TRBV29-1 to TRBJ2-3, with 8 bases that match TRBD2. The junction had 4 bases not matched to a gene; V was cut back by 7 bases and J by 1 base. The germline V gene encodes CDR1 SQVTM and CDR2 ANQGSEA. CDR3 length: 13 amino acids. The CDR3 bases are TGCAGCGCAGCGGGAGCCGGCACAGATACGCAGTATTTT. This gives the protein CSAAGAGTDTQYF.

V and J are TRBV11-1 and TRBJ2-7, with no clear D. The germline V gene has CDR1 SGHAT and CDR2 FQDESV (reference sequence). The V and J ends lost 3 bases and 2 bases respectively, with 14 bases between them. The CDR3 is made up of 15 amino acids. The DNA of the CDR3 is TGTGCCAGCAGCTTTGGGCGGTTCTCTACCTACGAGCAGTACTTC. Its translation is CASSFGRFSTYEQYF.

V and J are TRBV19 and TRBJ2-4; D remains unclear. Germline V gene lookup returns CDR1 LNHDA and CDR2 SQIVND (reference sequence). The V end lost 8 bases, the J end lost 8 bases, and 16 bases lay between the germline ends. The CDR3 covers 13 residues. The CDR3 nucleotides are TGTGCCAGTTCTGATCGAACAGCAGACATTCAGTACTTC. This encodes CASSDRTADIQYF.

The chain joins TRBV30 to TRBJ2-7; 7 positions agree with TRBD1. CDR1 GTSNPN and CDR2 SVGIG come from the germline V gene (reference sequence). There are 13 residues in the CDR3. The J segment lost 2 bases and the V segment lost 3 bases, leaving 4 bases of the junction unmatched. The DNA for the CDR3 is TGTGCCTGGAGGAAAGGGGGCCCCTACGAGCAGTACTTC. Its translation is CAWRKGGPYEQYF.

The chain couples TRBV11-2 to TRBJ1-2, with TRBD1 as a possible D gene (5 bases). Germline values: CDR1 SGHAT, CDR2 FQNNGV. CDR3 length equals 15 residues. V was trimmed by 5 bases and J by 4 bases, leaving 17 bases between them. The CDR3 bases are TGTGCCAGCAGCCCTCGAAACGACAGATTCTATGGCTACACCTTC. Translated: CASSPRNDRFYGYTF.

As to this clone: At one end, the junction sequence differs from germline, possibly due to a read error. The chain uses TRBV7-2 and TRBJ2-1; TRBD2 agrees at 14 bases. Per germline, CDR1 SGHTA and CDR2 FQGNSA. The CDR3 sequence is 16 residues long. CDR3: CVSSPGLAGGVNEQFF. As DNA, the CDR3 is TGTGTCAGCAGCCCAGGACTAGCGGGAGGCGTCAATGAGCAGTTCTTC. Variable domain in full (rest from reference TRBV7-2 and TRBJ2-1): GAGVSQSPSNKVTEKGKDVELRCDPISGHTALYWYRQSLGQGLEFLIYFQGNSAPDKSGLPSDRFSAERTGGSVSTLTIQRTQQEDSAVYLCVSSPGLAGGVNEQFFGPGTRLTVL.

This chain uses TRBV6-5 with TRBJ2-7, with 7 nucleotides matching TRBD2. Germline loops: CDR1 MNHEY, CDR2 SVGAGI. V was clipped by 4 bases and J by 3 bases; unmatched bases: 9. The CDR3 has 15 amino acids. The CDR3 region has the DNA TGTGCCAGCAGTTCGGTACGGGAGGCGGGCTACGAGCAGTACTTC. Translating gives CASSSVREAGYEQYF.

On this clone: The sample holds other DNA sequences that translate to the same CDR3. The chain is built from TRBV5-6 and TRBJ1-1; maybe TRBD1 (6 bases). V was clipped by 2 bases and J by 5 bases, with 7 bases between them. Germline values: CDR1 SGHDT, CDR2 YYEEEE. This CDR3 has 12 amino acids. This chain's CDR3 is CASSLRGTEAFF. In DNA form, the CDR3 reads TGTGCCAGCAGCTTAAGGGGGACTGAAGCTTTCTTT.

The genes are TRBV5-5 and TRBJ2-7; 8 bases map to TRBD2. J gave up 5 bases and V 1 base, and 5 bases lay outside the gene matches. Germline loops: CDR1 SGHKS, CDR2 YYEKEE (reference sequence). There are 14 residues in the CDR3. The CDR3, as DNA: TGTGCCAGCAGCTTGCGAGCGGGAGACCACGAGCAGTACTTC. This sequence encodes CASSLRAGDHEQYF.

The genes are TRBV7-8 and TRBJ2-2, with D hard to call. CDR3 size: 16 residues. The germline V gene encodes CDR1 SGHVS and CDR2 FQNEAQ. Trimming removed 1 base from V and 2 bases from J, with 11 bases in between. Here the CDR3 reads CASSLVVRQNTGELFF. For the CDR3, the DNA is TGTGCCAGCAGCTTAGTTGTCAGGCAAAACACCGGGGAGCTGTTTTTT.

The chain links TRBV27 to TRBJ2-7, with 9 bases lining up with TRBD1. The germline V gene has CDR1 MNHEY and CDR2 SMNVEV (reference sequence). This CDR3 region has 14 residues. V lost 9 bases and J lost 2; bases outside the gene matches: 8. The CDR3 region has the DNA TGTGCCAGTTCCGGGACAGGGCAAACCTACGAGCAGTACTTC. Its protein is CASSGTGQTYEQYF.

This chain joins TRBV7-9 and TRBJ2-3, with D possibly being TRBD1 (5 bases). Germline V CDR1 and CDR2: SEHNR, FQNEAQ (reference sequence). The germline V and J ends were trimmed by 1 base and 1 base, with 18 bases remaining between them. CDR3 length: 18 amino acids. The CDR3 spells CASSLDRYGAPGTDTQYF. The DNA for the CDR3 is TGTGCCAGCAGCTTAGACCGATATGGGGCGCCGGGCACAGATACGCAGTATTTT. The entire variable domain, with the rest obtained from reference TRBV7-9 and TRBJ2-3, is as follows: DTGVSQNPRHKITKRGQNVTFRCDPISEHNRLYWYRQTLGQGPEFLTYFQNEAQLEKSRLLSDRFSAERPKGSFSTLEIQRTEQGDSAMYLCASSLDRYGAPGTDTQYFGPGTRLTVL.

The chain links TRBV10-3 to TRBJ1-1, with D unresolved. The CDR3 is made up of 11 amino acids. The V gene's germline CDR1 is ENHRY and CDR2 SYGVKD. V gave up 0 bases and J gave up 6 bases, with 2 bases separating them. This CDR3 is CAISESSEAFF. The CDR3, as DNA: TGTGCCATCAGTGAGTCCTCTGAAGCTTTCTTT.

This chain uses TRBV5-6 with TRBJ1-6; D perhaps matches TRBD1 (5 bases). Deletions cut 4 bases from V and 9 bases from J, with 20 bases between. The V gene's germline CDR1 is SGHDT and CDR2 YYEEEE. The CDR3 spans 16 residues. The CDR3 loop reads CASSRRLSQGFSPLHF. CDR3 in DNA: TGTGCCAGCAGCCGAAGGTTAAGTCAGGGTTTTTCACCCCTCCACTTT.

The rearrangement links TRBV6-5 to TRBJ1-4; 11 nucleotides match TRBD1. J was trimmed by 11 bases and V by 6 bases; bases with no gene match: 8. Germline V lookup: CDR1 MNHEY, CDR2 SVGAGI. The CDR3 spans 14 residues. CDR3 sequence reads: CASRKGTGGPKLFF. CDR3 bases: TGTGCCAGCAGAAAAGGGACAGGGGGACCTAAACTGTTTTTT.

The chain uses TRBV19 and TRBJ2-4; tentative D call: TRBD1 (6 bases). Trimming cost V 1 base and J 1 base, with 20 bases left between them. CDR1 and CDR2 from the germline V gene are LNHDA and SQIVND (reference sequence). There are 19 residues in the CDR3. CDR3 protein: CASSIALSRGSRAKNIQYF. CDR3 DNA sequence: TGTGCCAGTAGTATAGCCTTGTCCAGGGGATCTCGGGCCAAAAACATTCAGTACTTC.

The chain combines TRBV6-5 with TRBJ2-7; D possibly corresponds to TRBD1 (6 bases). The CDR3 spans 15 residues. CDR1 is MNHEY and CDR2 is SVGAGI in the germline V gene. Deletions cut 2 bases from V and 2 bases from J, with 13 bases between. CDR3: CASSYGQGSTYEQYF. The CDR3, as DNA: TGTGCCAGCAGTTACGGGCAGGGGAGTACCTACGAGCAGTACTTC.

The rearrangement uses TRBV5-1 and TRBJ2-5; the D gene is possibly TRBD2 (6 bases). The CDR3 is 15 residues long. V lost 1 base and J lost 1, with 11 bases in between. Germline V CDR1 and CDR2: SGHRS, YFSETQ. The CDR3 nucleotides are TGCGCCAGCAGCTTGATCGGGACTGTCCAAGAGACCCAGTACTTC. This codes for CASSLIGTVQETQYF.

The chain is built from TRBV19 and TRBJ1-1; D is unclear. The CDR3 is made up of 16 amino acids. The V and J ends lost 3 bases and 1 base respectively, with 15 bases between them. The germline gives CDR1 LNHDA, CDR2 SQIVND (reference sequence). The CDR3 bases are TGTGCCAGTAGTATTTTTTTGAACAACCCGAACACTGAAGCTTTCTTT. Its translation is CASSIFLNNPNTEAFF.

This clone was recorded a few times. V usage is TRBV7-9 and J usage is TRBJ2-5, with 8 bases lining up with TRBD2. Germline V gene data show CDR1 as SEHNR and CDR2 as FQNEAQ (reference sequence). Trimming at V came to 4 bases and at J to 1 base, leaving 2 bases not matched to a gene. The CDR3 length is 14 residues. The DNA for the CDR3 is TGTGCCAGCAGCTACGGGACTAGCCAAGAGACCCAGTACTTC. Protein sequence: CASSYGTSQETQYF.

The chain couples TRBV2 to TRBJ1-5; no definite D call. CDR3 length: 14 residues. Germline CDR1 is SNHLY and CDR2 is FYNNEI. V was shortened by 4 bases and J by 6 bases, with 13 bases between the two germline ends. The CDR3 here is CASSVRGLGQPQHF. CDR3 DNA sequence: TGTGCCAGCAGTGTAAGAGGGCTGGGTCAGCCCCAGCATTTT. The whole variable domain, remainder taken from reference TRBV2 and TRBJ1-5, is EPEVTQTPSHQVTQMGQEVILRCVPISNHLYFYWYRQILGQKVEFLVSFYNNEISEKSEIFDDQFSVERPDGSNFTLKIRSTKLEDSAMYFCASSVRGLGQPQHFGDGTRLSIL.

Only a few counts were recorded for this clone. The chain is built from TRBV5-1 and TRBJ1-2, with D possibly being TRBD1 (5 bases). The CDR3 covers 15 residues. Germline CDR1 and CDR2: SGHRS and YFSETQ. V lost 4 bases and J 2 bases, leaving 15 bases between the germline ends. CDR3 bases: TGCGCCAGCAGCCCCTGGGGGGATCCCAACTATGGCTACACCTTC. Protein: CASSPWGDPNYGYTF.

Only a few counts were recorded for this clone. Written as DNA, the CDR3 is TGTGCCAGCAGATCGGAAACAGATACGCAGTATTTT. Encoded protein: CASRSETDTQYF. The V call is TRBV2, the J call TRBJ2-3; D uncertain. CDR3 length: 12 residues. CDR1 is SNHLY and CDR2 is FYNNEI in the germline V gene. The ends were cut back, 6 bases at V and 3 bases at J, with 7 bases in the middle.